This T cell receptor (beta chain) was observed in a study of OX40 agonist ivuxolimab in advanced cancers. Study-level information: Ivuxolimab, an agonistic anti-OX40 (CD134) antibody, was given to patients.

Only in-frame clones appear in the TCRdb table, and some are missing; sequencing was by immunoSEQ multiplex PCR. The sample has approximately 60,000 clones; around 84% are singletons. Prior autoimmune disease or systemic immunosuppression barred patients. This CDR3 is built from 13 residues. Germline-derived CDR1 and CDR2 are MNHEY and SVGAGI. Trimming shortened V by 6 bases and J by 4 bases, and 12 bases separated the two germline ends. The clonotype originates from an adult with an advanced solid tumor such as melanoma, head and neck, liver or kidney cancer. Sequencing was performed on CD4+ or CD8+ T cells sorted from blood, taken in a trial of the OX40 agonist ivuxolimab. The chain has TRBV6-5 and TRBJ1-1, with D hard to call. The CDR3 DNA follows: TGTGCCAGCAGGGGCAGACCCTTCACTGAAGCTTTCTTT. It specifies CASRGRPFTEAFF.